This T cell receptor (beta chain) was recovered during a study of blood T cell repertoires in COVID-19. Study context: Sources were T cells, B-cell-depleted T cells, or PBMCs; the material itself was cDNA or gDNA.

In the original analysis: Reference gene primer amplification gave nucleated cell count estimates. Some clones are missing from TCRdb's copy, which holds only in-frame ones; the method was immunoSEQ multiplex PCR. That table furnishes V, J and clone size, whereas the DNA furnished D and trimming. The sample holds around 190,000 clones, 76% seen once. Germline loops: CDR1 SEHNR, CDR2 FQNEAQ (reference sequence). The CDR3 has 12 amino acids. Between the trimmed V and J ends, which lost 6 bases and 15 bases, there was a span of 18 bases. The chain links TRBV7-9 to TRBJ2-1; tentative D call: TRBD1 (6 bases). Sequenced material: peripheral blood. The TCR comes from a woman aged 50 to 65 with active or convalescent COVID-19. CDR3 sequence (DNA): TGTGCCAGCAGTCCTGTAGTCCAGGGGACGTTCTTC. Its protein is CASSPVVQGTFF.